This T cell receptor beta chain was profiled in a study of blood T cell repertoires in COVID-19. Study-level background: Sites in the United States, Italy and Spain provided acute and convalescent COVID-19 samples. Nucleic acid was either cDNA or gDNA, and it came from T cells, B-cell-depleted T cells, or PBMCs.

The CDR3 runs to 14 residues. Germline values: CDR1 GTSNPN, CDR2 SVGIG (reference sequence). V was clipped by 2 bases and J by 4 bases; unmatched bases: 4. Source study methods: Researchers report that nucleated cell counts were estimated from reference gene primer amplification. Repertoires were generated with immunoSEQ multiplex PCR, while TCRdb's copy carries only in-frame clones and drops some. For V, J and clone size, that table is used; D and trimming come from the DNA. The table includes 88,000 or so clones, 85% detected once. Source material: peripheral blood. The chain recombines TRBV30 with TRBJ1-2; 10 bases fit TRBD1. The source of this sequence is a man in his fifties or sixties with acute or convalescent COVID-19. For the CDR3, the DNA is TGTGCCTGGAGTCGGGGGACAGGGGCCTATGGCTACACCTTC. This gives the protein CAWSRGTGAYGYTF. Filled out from reference TRBV30 and TRBJ1-2, the complete variable domain reads SQTIHQWPATLVQPVGSPLSLECTVEGTSNPNLYWYRQAAGRGLQLLFYSVGIGQISSEVPQNLSASRPQDRQFILSSKKLLLSDSGFYLCAWSRGTGAYGYTFGSGTRLTVV.